These 9 T cell receptor beta chains share one sample of origin, sequenced in a study of T cell changes during pregnancy in multiple sclerosis. TCRdb's copy holds only in-frame clones and misses some; the assay was immunoSEQ multiplex PCR. The sample lists 20,000 to 25,000 clones, roughly 90% occurring once. Sequencing used CD4+ T cells from peripheral blood mononuclear cells, obtained in the first trimester of pregnancy. These receptor sequences come from a female donor in good health, enrolled as a control in a pregnancy study.

The chain couples TRBV7-9 to TRBJ2-7; no clear D gene. CDR3 length: 13 amino acids. Trimming took 6 bases from V and 0 from J, leaving 9 bases between them. Germline assignment: CDR1 SEHNR and CDR2 FQNEAQ (reference sequence). In DNA form, the CDR3 reads TGTGCCAGCAGTCCGACAAACTCCTACGAGCAGTACTTC. Amino acid sequence: CASSPTNSYEQYF. Combining the CDR3 with reference TRBV7-9 and TRBJ2-7 gives the whole variable domain DTGVSQNPRHKITKRGQNVTFRCDPISEHNRLYWYRQTLGQGPEFLTYFQNEAQLEKSRLLSDRFSAERPKGSFSTLEIQRTEQGDSAMYLCASSPTNSYEQYFGPGTRLTVT.

This chain joins TRBV7-2 and TRBJ2-7, with a tentative D call TRBD2 (7 bases). The CDR3 runs to 15 residues. Between the trimmed V and J ends, which lost 2 bases and 5 bases, there was a span of 16 bases. CDR1 and CDR2 from the germline V gene are SGHTA and FQGNSA. The CDR3 DNA is TGTGCCAGCAGCTTACTTTCGGGGGGCGTCCACGAGCAGTACTTC. This encodes CASSLLSGGVHEQYF.

V and J are TRBV11-1 and TRBJ2-1, with 11 bases matching TRBD2. CDR1 and CDR2 (germline): SGHAT, FQDESV (reference sequence). The length of the CDR3 is 18 residues. Trimming took 5 bases from V and 4 from J; bases not matched to a gene: 13. The CDR3 reads CASSTINMGLAAYNEQFF. The CDR3, as DNA: TGTGCCAGCAGCACAATTAATATGGGACTAGCGGCATACAATGAGCAGTTCTTC.

The J gene is TRBJ2-3, the V gene TRBV7-3, with 7 bases that match TRBD1. The germline CDR1 and CDR2 sequences are SGHTA and FQGTGA. The CDR3 totals 13 residues. The ends lost 8 bases at V and 3 bases at J; junction bases unmatched: 5. The CDR3 reads CASQGGLTDTQYF. CDR3 nucleotide sequence: TGTGCCAGCCAAGGGGGCTTGACAGATACGCAGTATTTT.

The chain recombines TRBV28 with TRBJ2-5; 10 bases line up with TRBD2. Germline values: CDR1 MDHEN, CDR2 SYDVKM. After removal of 5 bases from V and 6 bases from J, the junction contained 6 bases not matched to a gene. The CDR3 loop spans 14 amino acids. The CDR3 protein is CASSPSGSGKTQYF. The DNA of the CDR3 is TGTGCCAGCAGTCCTAGCGGGAGTGGGAAGACCCAGTACTTC.

This clone was recorded a few times. The rearrangement uses TRBV21-1 and TRBJ1-5. TRBV21-1 corresponds to a pseudogene. The CDR3 sequence is 15 residues long. The CDR3 region is CATAGEGTSNQPQHF. CDR3 DNA sequence: TGTGCCACCGCGGGAGAGGGGACGAGCAATCAGCCCCAGCATTTT.

The chain is built from TRBV7-9 and TRBJ2-6, with 8 bases fitting TRBD1. This CDR3 region has 18 residues. Germline V gives CDR1 SEHNR, CDR2 FQNEAQ (reference sequence). The ends lost 3 bases at V and 2 bases at J; junction bases unmatched: 9. CDR3 amino acids: CASSFRTGRVAGANVLTF. The CDR3 bases are TGTGCCAGCAGCTTCCGGACAGGGCGCGTGGCTGGGGCCAACGTCCTGACTTTC.

The chain is built from TRBV28 and TRBJ1-2, with a possible D match to TRBD1 (5 bases). The ends were cut back, 3 bases at V and 6 bases at J, with 11 bases in the middle. The V gene's germline CDR1 is MDHEN and CDR2 SYDVKM. This CDR3 has 13 amino acids. The CDR3 loop reads CASSFRQLDGYTF. The CDR3 nucleotides read TGTGCCAGCAGTTTCCGACAGTTAGATGGCTACACCTTC.

The gene calls are TRBV2 and TRBJ2-5, with D possibly matching TRBD2 (8 bases). Per the germline V gene, CDR1 is SNHLY and CDR2 is FYNNEI. The CDR3 is 13 amino acids. V was clipped by 9 bases and J by 5 bases, with 16 bases between them. CDR3 DNA: TGTGCCAGGTCGGGAGGGGGCCGGGAGACCCAGTACTTC. Translation: CARSGGGRETQYF.